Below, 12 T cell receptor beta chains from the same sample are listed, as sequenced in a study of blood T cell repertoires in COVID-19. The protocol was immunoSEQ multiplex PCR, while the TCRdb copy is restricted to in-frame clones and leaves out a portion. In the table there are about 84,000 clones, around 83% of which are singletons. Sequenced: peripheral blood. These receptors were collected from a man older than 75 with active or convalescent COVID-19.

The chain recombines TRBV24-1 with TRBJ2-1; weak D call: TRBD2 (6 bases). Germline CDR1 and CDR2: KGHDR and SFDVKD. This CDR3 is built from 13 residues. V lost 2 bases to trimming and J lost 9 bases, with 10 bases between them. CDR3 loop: CATSDSGSGEQFF. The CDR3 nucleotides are TGTGCCACCAGTGATTCCGGGAGCGGTGAGCAGTTCTTC.

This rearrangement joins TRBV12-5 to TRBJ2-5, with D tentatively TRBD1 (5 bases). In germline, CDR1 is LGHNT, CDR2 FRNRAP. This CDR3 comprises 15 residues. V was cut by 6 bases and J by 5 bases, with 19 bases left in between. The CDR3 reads CASGPSSTVGETQYF. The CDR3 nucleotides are TGTGCTAGTGGCCCCTCTTCGACAGTTGGGGAGACCCAGTACTTC.

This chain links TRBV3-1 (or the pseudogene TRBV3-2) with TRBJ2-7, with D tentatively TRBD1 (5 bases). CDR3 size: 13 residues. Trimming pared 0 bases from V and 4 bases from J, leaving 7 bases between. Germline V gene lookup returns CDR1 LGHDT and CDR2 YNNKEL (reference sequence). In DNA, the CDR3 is TGTGCCAGCAGCCAAGAAGGGGTTTACGAGCAGTACTTC. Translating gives CASSQEGVYEQYF.

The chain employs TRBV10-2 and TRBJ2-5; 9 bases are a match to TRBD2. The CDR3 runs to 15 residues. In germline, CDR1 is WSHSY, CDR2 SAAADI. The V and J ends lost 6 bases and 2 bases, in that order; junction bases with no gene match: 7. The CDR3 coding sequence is TGCGCCAGCAGCGATTGGACTAGCGAGCAAGAGACCCAGTACTTC. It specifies CASSDWTSEQETQYF.

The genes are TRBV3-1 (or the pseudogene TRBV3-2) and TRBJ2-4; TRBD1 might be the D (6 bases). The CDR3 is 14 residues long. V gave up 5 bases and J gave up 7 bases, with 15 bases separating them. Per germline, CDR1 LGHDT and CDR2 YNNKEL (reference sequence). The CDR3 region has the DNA TGTGCCAGCAGCAACAGGGAAGGGTCGAACATTCAGTACTTC. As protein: CASSNREGSNIQYF.

The CDR3 nucleotides are TGTGCCAGCAGCTTGATCCAGGCAGATACGCAGTATTTT. This gives the protein CASSLIQADTQYF. The rearrangement uses TRBV7-2 and TRBJ2-3, with D hard to call. Trimming removed 3 bases from V and 4 bases from J, with 8 bases in between. This CDR3 has 13 residues. Germline CDR1 and CDR2: SGHTA and FQGNSA.

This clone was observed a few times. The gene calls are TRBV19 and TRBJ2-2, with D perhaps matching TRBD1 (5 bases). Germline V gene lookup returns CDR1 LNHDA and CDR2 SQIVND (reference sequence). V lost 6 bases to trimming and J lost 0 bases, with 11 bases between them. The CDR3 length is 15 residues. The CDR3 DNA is TGTGCCAGTAGCGGCAGGGCGTCGAACACCGGGGAGCTGTTTTTT. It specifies CASSGRASNTGELFF.

DNA of the CDR3: TGTGCCAGCGGATCTAGCGGGAGGGGTCCGTATTTT. This gives the protein CASGSSGRGPYF. The V call is TRBV28, the J call TRBJ2-3; TRBD2 aligns across 12 bases. The CDR3 spans 12 residues. Per the germline V gene, CDR1 is MDHEN and CDR2 is SYDVKM. V was pared by 8 bases and J by 14 bases, with 8 bases of the junction left unmatched.

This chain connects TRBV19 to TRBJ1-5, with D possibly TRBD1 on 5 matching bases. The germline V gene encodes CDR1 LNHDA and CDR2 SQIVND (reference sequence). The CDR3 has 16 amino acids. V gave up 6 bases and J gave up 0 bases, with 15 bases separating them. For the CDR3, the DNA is TGTGCCAGTAGCATTTCCACGACAGTTAGCAATCAGCCCCAGCATTTT. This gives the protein CASSISTTVSNQPQHF.

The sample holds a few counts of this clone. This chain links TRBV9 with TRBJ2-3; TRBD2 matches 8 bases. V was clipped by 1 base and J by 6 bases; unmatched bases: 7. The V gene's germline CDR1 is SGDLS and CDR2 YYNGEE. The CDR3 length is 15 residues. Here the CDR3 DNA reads TGTGCCAGCAGCGTAAACGGGGGGGGCTGGGATACGCAGTATTTT. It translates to CASSVNGGGWDTQYF.

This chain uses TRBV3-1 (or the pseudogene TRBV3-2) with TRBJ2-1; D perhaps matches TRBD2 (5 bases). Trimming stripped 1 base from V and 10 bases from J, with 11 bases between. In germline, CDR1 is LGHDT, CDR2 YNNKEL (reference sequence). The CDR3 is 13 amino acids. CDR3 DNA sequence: TGTGCCAGCAGCCAAGGGAGGTCGACAGAGCAGTTCTTC. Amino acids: CASSQGRSTEQFF.

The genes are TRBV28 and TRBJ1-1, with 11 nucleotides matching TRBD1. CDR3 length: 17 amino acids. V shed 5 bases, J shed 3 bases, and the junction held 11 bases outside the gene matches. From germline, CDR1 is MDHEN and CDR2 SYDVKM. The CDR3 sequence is CASSSLRWDRGDTEAFF. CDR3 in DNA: TGTGCCAGCAGTAGTTTACGGTGGGACAGGGGGGACACTGAAGCTTTCTTT.